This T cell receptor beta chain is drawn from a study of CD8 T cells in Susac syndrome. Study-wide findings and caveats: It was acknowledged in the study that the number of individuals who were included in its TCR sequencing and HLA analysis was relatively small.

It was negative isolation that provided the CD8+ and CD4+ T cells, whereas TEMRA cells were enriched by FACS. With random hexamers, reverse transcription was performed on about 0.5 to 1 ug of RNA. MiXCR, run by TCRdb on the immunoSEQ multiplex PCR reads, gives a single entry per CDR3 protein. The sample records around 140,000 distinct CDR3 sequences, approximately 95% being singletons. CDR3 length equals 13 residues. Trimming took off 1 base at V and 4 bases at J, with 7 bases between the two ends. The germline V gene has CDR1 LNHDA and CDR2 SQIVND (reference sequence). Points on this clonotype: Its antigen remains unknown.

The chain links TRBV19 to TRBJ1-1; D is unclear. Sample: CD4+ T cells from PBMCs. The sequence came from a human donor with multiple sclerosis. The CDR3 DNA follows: TGTGCCAGTAGTATAGGGCACGGCACTGAAGCTTTCTTT. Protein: CASSIGHGTEAFF.